These 18 T cell receptor beta chains originate from one sample sequenced in a study of cytomegalovirus exposure and HLA in healthy donors listed by TCRdb under 2017. Library prep was done by the immunoSEQ multiplex PCR assay. For the multiplex PCR, a mixture combining 60 forward primers for TCR Vbeta segments and 13 reverse primers for TCR Jbeta segments was used. TCRdb took this table from immuneACCESS and kept in-frame rearrangements with V and J called. Such tables lack part of the clones; where checked against another copy, unresolved V genes explain under half of the gap, and the rest is unexplained. Present in this sample are fewer than 150,000 clones, about 70% of which were seen just once. The ten biggest clones cover around 3% of the sample. Sequencing used PBMCs. The source of these receptors is a man in his forties in good health and CMV-seronegative.

This clone appeared a single time. The chain combines TRBV5-1 with TRBJ2-7, with 8 bases matching TRBD2. Germline CDR1 and CDR2: SGHRS and YFSETQ. V dropped 0 bases and J dropped 6; count of bases not matched to a gene: 11. CDR3 length equals 16 residues. CDR3 sequence (DNA): TGCGCCAGCAGCTTGGCCGGGACGGGGGGGCCCGGCGAGCAGTACTTC. This codes for CASSLAGTGGPGEQYF.

V and J are TRBV7-2 and TRBJ1-2, with 11 bases that match TRBD1. The CDR3 runs 15 residues. The J segment lost 3 bases and the V segment lost 5 bases, leaving 5 bases of the junction unmatched. Per germline, CDR1 SGHTA and CDR2 FQGNSA. The CDR3, as DNA: TGTGCCAGCAGCACCCGGACAGGGGGCGACTATGGCTACACCTTC. Encoded protein: CASSTRTGGDYGYTF.

V gene TRBV5-5 combines with J gene TRBJ2-3; 10 nucleotides line up with TRBD2. The CDR3 consists of 15 residues. Per the germline V gene, CDR1 is SGHKS and CDR2 is YYEKEE (reference sequence). V lost 3 bases, J lost 4 bases, and 5 bases stayed unmatched. CDR3 sequence (DNA): TGTGCCAGCAGCTATCTAGCGGGGGCCCCAGATACGCAGTATTTT. This gives the protein CASSYLAGAPDTQYF.

The chain links TRBV5-1 to TRBJ2-5; D not certain. The CDR3 sequence is 14 residues long. V was shortened by 0 bases and J by 0 bases, with 6 bases between the two germline ends. Per the germline V gene, CDR1 is SGHRS and CDR2 is YFSETQ. CDR3 DNA: TGCGCCAGCAGCTTGGCCAGCGACCAAGAGACCCAGTACTTC. The encoded protein is CASSLASDQETQYF.

This chain links TRBV19 with TRBJ2-2; 7 nucleotides match TRBD1. Germline values: CDR1 LNHDA, CDR2 SQIVND (reference sequence). V shed 3 bases and J 7 bases; nucleotides not matched to a gene: 5. This CDR3 is 14 amino acids long. The CDR3 reads CASSITGVDGELFF. The CDR3 bases are TGTGCCAGTAGTATCACAGGGGTGGACGGGGAGCTGTTTTTT.

This chain uses TRBV2 with TRBJ1-5; D is perhaps TRBD1 (6 bases). V gave up 6 bases and J gave up 3 bases, with 15 bases separating them. Germline V gene sequence: CDR1 SNHLY, CDR2 FYNNEI. This CDR3 region has 15 residues. The CDR3 is CASSGGGAPNQPQHF. The DNA of the CDR3 is TGTGCCAGCAGCGGGGGGGGCGCCCCCAATCAGCCCCAGCATTTT.

The CDR3 protein is CASSSPSGRETQYF. The CDR3 nucleotides read TGTGCCAGCAGTTCCCCTAGCGGGCGAGAGACCCAGTACTTC. This chain links TRBV6-5 with TRBJ2-5; 8 nucleotides agree with TRBD2. Looked up from germline, CDR1 is MNHEY and CDR2 is SVGAGI. V shed 4 bases and J 4 bases; nucleotides not matched to a gene: 5. This CDR3 has 14 amino acids.

J is TRBJ2-3 and V is TRBV6-1; 8 bases line up with TRBD2. Germline CDR1 MNHNS, CDR2 SASEGT. V shed 4 bases and J 1 base; nucleotides not matched to a gene: 7. This CDR3 comprises 16 residues. The CDR3 protein is CASSATSGHRTDTQYF. The DNA for the CDR3 is TGTGCCAGCAGTGCCACTAGCGGTCACCGCACAGATACGCAGTATTTT.

This chain connects TRBV7-9 to TRBJ2-7; D is unresolved. The length of the CDR3 is 14 residues. Trimming took 0 bases from V and 3 from J, leaving 9 bases between them. Germline CDR1 is SEHNR and CDR2 is FQNEAQ (reference sequence). As DNA, the CDR3 is TGTGCCAGCAGCTTAGCTTCTACAGACTACGAGCAGTACTTC. Translating gives CASSLASTDYEQYF.

J is TRBJ2-7 and V is TRBV30; 8 nucleotides agree with TRBD1. Germline values: CDR1 GTSNPN, CDR2 SVGIG (reference sequence). The CDR3 is 14 amino acids. V trimming: 2 bases; J trimming: 0 bases; junction bases outside the gene matches: 3. The CDR3 DNA reads TGTGCCTGGAGTTCAGGGGGCAGCTCCTACGAGCAGTACTTC. Translated, it gives CAWSSGGSSYEQYF.

V and J are TRBV6-5 and TRBJ2-7; 8 nucleotides line up with TRBD2. The germline CDR1 and CDR2 sequences are MNHEY and SVGAGI. The CDR3 spans 14 residues. J lost 5 bases, V lost 2 bases, and 5 bases had no gene match. This CDR3 is CASSYMRGVNEQYF. DNA for the CDR3: TGTGCCAGCAGTTACATGCGGGGGGTGAACGAGCAGTACTTC.

The chain recombines TRBV30 with TRBJ1-4; possibly TRBD1 for D (6 bases). V shed 7 bases and J shed 3 bases, with 21 bases lying between them. There are 16 residues in the CDR3. Looked up from germline, CDR1 is GTSNPN and CDR2 is SVGIG (reference sequence). The CDR3 DNA sequence: TGTGCCTCGACCGGGGGGCTGCAACTCTCTAATGAAAAACTGTTTTTT. Its protein is CASTGGLQLSNEKLFF.

The chain links TRBV6-5 to TRBJ2-5; D remains ambiguous. The CDR3 contains 13 residues. V dropped 0 bases and J dropped 6 bases, with 8 bases sitting between them. Germline V gene data show CDR1 as MNHEY and CDR2 as SVGAGI. CDR3 sequence reads: CASSYSLDQTQYF. In DNA form, the CDR3 reads TGTGCCAGCAGTTACTCGCTAGACCAGACCCAGTACTTC.

This clone has only a few counts. The rearrangement joins TRBV27 to TRBJ2-3, with a tentative D call TRBD1 (6 bases). Germline lookup yields CDR1 MNHEY and CDR2 SMNVEV (reference sequence). This CDR3 has 14 residues. V was cut by 3 bases and J by 6 bases, with 13 bases left in between. The CDR3 nucleotides are TGTGCCAGCAGTTTTAGGGGGACCATGGATACGCAGTATTTT. Protein product: CASSFRGTMDTQYF.

The V and J genes are TRBV7-9 and TRBJ2-5, with a weak D call TRBD1 (6 bases). The CDR3 has 14 amino acids. V dropped 5 bases and J dropped 5 bases, with 15 bases sitting between them. Germline loops: CDR1 SEHNR, CDR2 FQNEAQ (reference sequence). CDR3: CASSLSGVWETQYF. CDR3 nucleotides: TGTGCCAGCAGCCTTTCAGGGGTCTGGGAGACCCAGTACTTC.

This sequence joins TRBV5-1 and TRBJ1-1; D is possibly TRBD1 (5 bases). This CDR3 comprises 15 residues. Germline values: CDR1 SGHRS, CDR2 YFSETQ. Trimming stripped 1 base from V and 1 base from J, with 11 bases between. The CDR3: CASSLTSQGNTEAFF. The CDR3 DNA sequence: TGCGCCAGCAGCTTGACGTCCCAGGGGAACACTGAAGCTTTCTTT.

The chain combines TRBV5-6 with TRBJ1-2; no clear D gene. The CDR3 is 12 amino acids. The V gene lost 3 bases and the J gene lost 4 bases, with 7 bases spanning the gap. In germline, CDR1 is SGHDT, CDR2 YYEEEE. The CDR3 region is CASSSPGYGYTF. As DNA, the CDR3 is TGTGCCAGCAGCTCACCCGGCTATGGCTACACCTTC.

This clone was seen more than once but under ten times. The V gene is TRBV6-4, the J gene TRBJ2-1; no reliable D call. This CDR3 has 11 amino acids. Germline loops: CDR1 MRHNA, CDR2 SNTAGT. The V end was cut by 4 bases, the J end by 6 bases, with 4 bases between. Here the CDR3 reads CASSAGNEQFF. The CDR3 nucleotides read TGTGCCAGCAGTGCCGGCAATGAGCAGTTCTTC.